Listed below are T cell receptor beta chains from one sample, sequenced in a study of cytomegalovirus exposure and HLA in healthy donors. Profiling relied on immunoSEQ multiplex PCR, and the TCRdb table lists in-frame clones only, not all of them. The data hold under 250,000 clones, with roughly 88% observed a single time. The sequencing sample was made of PBMCs. These TCRs come from a boy younger than 10 in good health and CMV-seronegative. Each CDR3 is given with its conserved first and last residue. D genes are given only for firm matches. The size field is filled for only some rows; it gives once, few, many or a size class.

v_call	j_call	clone_size	d_call	cdr3_aa	cdr3_nt
TRBV7-9	TRBJ2-3	NA	NA	CASSPPQSPDTQYF	TGTGCCAGCAGCCCCCCACAGAGCCCAGATACGCAGTATTTT
TRBV30	TRBJ2-5	NA	NA	CAWLALGSETQYF	TGTGCCTGGCTAGCCCTTGGGTCAGAGACCCAGTACTTC
TRBV7-7	TRBJ2-5	NA	TRBD2	CASSLAGGVQETQYF	TGTGCTAGCAGCTTAGCCGGGGGGGTCCAAGAGACCCAGTACTTC
TRBV4-1	TRBJ1-1	NA	TRBD1	CASSIRTGENTEAFF	TGCGCCAGCAGCATCCGGACAGGGGAGAACACTGAAGCTTTCTTT
TRBV7-8	TRBJ2-5	NA	TRBD1	CASSHTQGAKETQYF	TGTGCCAGCAGCCACACACAGGGGGCGAAAGAGACCCAGTACTTC
TRBV6-5	TRBJ1-5	NA	TRBD1	CASRRDRGRDQPQHF	TGTGCCAGCAGACGAGACAGGGGGCGTGATCAGCCCCAGCATTTT
TRBV29-1	TRBJ1-2	NA	TRBD1	CSVEDRGGGGSGYTF	TGCAGCGTTGAAGATCGAGGAGGGGGCGGAAGTGGCTACACCTTC
TRBV5-4	TRBJ2-2	NA	NA	CASSLVGNTGELFF	TGTGCCAGCAGCTTGGTGGGCAACACCGGGGAGCTGTTTTTT
TRBV4-2	TRBJ2-1	NA	TRBD2	CASSHSGDSSYNEQFF	TGTGCCAGCAGCCATAGCGGGGATAGCTCCTACAATGAGCAGTTCTTC
TRBV29-1	TRBJ1-2	NA	NA	CSVADFYGYTF	TGCAGCGTTGCTGACTTCTATGGCTACACCTTC
TRBV19	TRBJ2-3	NA	TRBD2	CASRVAGGSEHTQYF	TGTGCCAGTAGAGTAGCGGGAGGGTCGGAACATACGCAGTATTTT
TRBV19	TRBJ1-1	NA	TRBD1	CASSMTGGSTEAFF	TGTGCCAGTAGTATGACAGGGGGGAGCACTGAAGCTTTCTTT
TRBV28	TRBJ1-1	NA	NA	CASAVEGNSAFF	TGTGCCAGCGCCGTAGAGGGCAATTCAGCTTTCTTT
TRBV7-2	TRBJ2-7	NA	TRBD2	CASSPGTSGYEQYF	TGTGCCAGCAGCCCCGGGACTAGCGGGTACGAGCAGTACTTC
TRBV30	TRBJ2-7	NA	NA	CAWSSPAPGRATVQYF	TGTGCCTGGAGTTCTCCCGCCCCAGGCAGAGCTACGGTGCAGTACTTC
TRBV7-8	TRBJ2-1	NA	NA	CASSLGRTADEQFF	TGTGCCAGCAGCTTAGGAAGAACCGCGGATGAGCAGTTCTTC
TRBV6-1	TRBJ2-3	NA	TRBD1	CASSELGTGGITDTQYF	TGTGCCAGCAGTGAATTGGGGACAGGGGGCATTACAGATACGCAGTATTTT
TRBV16	TRBJ1-5	NA	TRBD1	CASSQTGQGDQPQHF	TGTGCCAGCAGCCAAACAGGACAGGGGGATCAGCCCCAGCATTTT
TRBV2	TRBJ2-3	NA	NA	CASSASRGASDTQYF	TGTGCCAGCAGCGCGAGCCGGGGGGCCTCAGATACGCAGTATTTT
TRBV27	TRBJ1-6	NA	NA	CASSISSSYNSPLHF	TGTGCCAGCAGTATCTCAAGCTCCTACAATTCACCCCTCCACTTT
TRBV7-6	TRBJ2-3	NA	NA	CASSPRGWDTQYF	TGTGCCAGCAGCCCCCGCGGTTGGGATACGCAGTATTTT
TRBV10-2	TRBJ2-3	NA	NA	CATASADTQYF	TGCGCCACAGCTAGCGCCGATACGCAGTATTTT
TRBV7-2	TRBJ2-1	NA	TRBD1	CASSPSATGGYNEQFF	TGTGCCAGCAGCCCGTCCGCGACAGGGGGCTACAATGAGCAGTTCTTC
TRBV30	TRBJ1-4	NA	TRBD1	CAWRDRENEKLFF	TGTGCCTGGAGGGACAGGGAGAATGAAAAACTGTTTTTT
TRBV6-1	TRBJ2-2	NA	TRBD2	CASSTTSGGAGELFF	TGTGCCAGCAGTACGACTAGCGGGGGGGCCGGGGAGCTGTTTTTT
TRBV7-2	TRBJ2-7	NA	NA	CASSIIAEHYEQYF	TGTGCCAGCAGCATCATAGCGGAACACTACGAGCAGTACTTC
TRBV13	TRBJ2-7	NA	NA	CASSEQQEQYF	TGTGCCAGCAGCGAACAGCAAGAGCAGTACTTC
TRBV30	TRBJ1-2	NA	TRBD1	CAWTPQGAGIGYTF	TGTGCCTGGACCCCACAGGGGGCGGGTATCGGCTACACCTTC
TRBV6-1	TRBJ2-3	NA	NA	CASSVRQATDTQYF	TGTGCCAGCAGTGTCCGACAAGCCACAGATACGCAGTATTTT
TRBV9	TRBJ1-3	NA	NA	CASSVGSGDTIYF	TGTGCCAGCAGCGTAGGAAGCGGAGACACCATATATTTT
TRBV15	TRBJ2-1	NA	NA	CATSINPRGRGRNNEQFF	TGTGCCACCAGTATAAACCCAAGGGGGAGAGGTAGAAACAATGAGCAGTTCTTC
TRBV5-4	TRBJ1-2	NA	TRBD1	CASSSYRDSQPESYGYTF	TGTGCCAGCAGCTCCTACCGGGACAGCCAGCCCGAAAGCTATGGCTACACCTTC
TRBV10-3	TRBJ2-5	NA	TRBD2	CASRTSGEETQYF	TGTGCCAGCCGGACTAGCGGAGAAGAGACCCAGTACTTC
TRBV27	TRBJ2-5	NA	TRBD2	CASQLLAGGPETQYF	TGTGCCAGCCAGCTTTTGGCGGGAGGGCCAGAGACCCAGTACTTC
TRBV27	TRBJ2-1	NA	TRBD2	CASSPRTSGLEQFF	TGTGCCAGCAGTCCGCGGACTAGCGGGCTAGAGCAGTTCTTC
TRBV7-3	TRBJ1-6	NA	NA	CASKDRGASPLHF	TGTGCCAGCAAGGATAGAGGTGCCTCACCCCTCCACTTT
TRBV9	TRBJ2-1	NA	TRBD1	CASSVEIGGEQFF	TGTGCCAGCAGCGTAGAAATAGGGGGCGAGCAGTTCTTC
TRBV14	TRBJ1-1	NA	NA	CASSSDWWTEAFF	TGTGCCAGCAGTTCCGACTGGTGGACTGAAGCTTTCTTT
TRBV19	TRBJ2-7	once	TRBD1	CASSFTGEVYEQYF	TGTGCCAGTAGTTTCACAGGGGAAGTTTACGAGCAGTACTTC
TRBV12-5	TRBJ2-1	NA	NA	CASGLPQGYEQFF	TGTGCTAGTGGTTTGCCACAGGGATATGAGCAGTTCTTC
TRBV7-9	TRBJ1-6	NA	NA	CASSFPQYNSPLHF	TGTGCCAGCAGCTTTCCCCAGTATAATTCACCCCTCCACTTT
TRBV11-2	TRBJ1-1	NA	TRBD1	CASSLADREKGTEAFF	TGTGCCAGCAGCTTAGCCGACAGGGAAAAGGGGACTGAAGCTTTCTTT
TRBV27	TRBJ1-1	NA	TRBD1	CASSLSPRGGGGTEAFF	TGTGCCAGCAGTTTATCCCCCAGAGGAGGGGGCGGCACTGAAGCTTTCTTT
TRBV4-2	TRBJ1-4	NA	TRBD1	CASSQGGTGANEKLFF	TGTGCCAGCAGCCAAGGGGGAACAGGGGCTAATGAAAAACTGTTTTTT
TRBV6-5	TRBJ2-1	few	NA	CASSPAGDEQFF	TGTGCCAGCAGTCCCGCAGGGGATGAGCAGTTCTTC
TRBV27	TRBJ2-1	NA	NA	CASSLGHYNEQFF	TGTGCCAGCAGTTTAGGGCACTACAATGAGCAGTTCTTC
TRBV19	TRBJ1-2	NA	NA	CASSIRGGGDGYTF	TGTGCCAGTAGTATTAGGGGTGGAGGGGACGGCTACACCTTC
TRBV4-1	TRBJ2-7	few	NA	CASSQPPFGEQYF	TGCGCCAGCAGCCAACCCCCGTTCGGCGAGCAGTACTTC
TRBV28	TRBJ2-7	NA	TRBD2	CASSFGLAVRYEQYF	TGTGCCAGCAGTTTCGGACTAGCGGTTAGGTACGAGCAGTACTTC
TRBV4-2	TRBJ2-3	NA	NA	CASSQAMPDTQYF	TGTGCCAGCAGCCAGGCCATGCCAGATACGCAGTATTTT
TRBV5-5	TRBJ2-3	NA	TRBD1	CASSLGQGARTDTQYF	TGTGCCAGCAGCCTGGGACAGGGGGCACGCACAGATACGCAGTATTTT
TRBV7-6	TRBJ1-1	NA	NA	CASSLESGMNTEAFF	TGTGCCAGCAGCTTAGAGAGCGGGATGAACACTGAAGCTTTCTTT